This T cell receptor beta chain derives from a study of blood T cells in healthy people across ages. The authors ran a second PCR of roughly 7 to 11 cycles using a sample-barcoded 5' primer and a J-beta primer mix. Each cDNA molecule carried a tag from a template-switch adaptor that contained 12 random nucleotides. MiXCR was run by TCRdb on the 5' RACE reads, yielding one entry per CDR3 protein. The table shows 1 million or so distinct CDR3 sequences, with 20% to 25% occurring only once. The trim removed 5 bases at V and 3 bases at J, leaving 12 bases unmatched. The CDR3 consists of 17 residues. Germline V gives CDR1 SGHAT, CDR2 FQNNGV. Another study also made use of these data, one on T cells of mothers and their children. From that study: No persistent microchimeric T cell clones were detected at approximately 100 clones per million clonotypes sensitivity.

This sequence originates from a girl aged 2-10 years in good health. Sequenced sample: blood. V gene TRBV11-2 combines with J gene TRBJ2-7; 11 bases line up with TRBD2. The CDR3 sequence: CASSMGTSGGSSYEQYF. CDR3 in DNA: TGTGCCAGCAGCATGGGGACTAGCGGAGGATCTAGCTACGAGCAGTACTTC.